What follows is one T cell receptor beta chain and its context. Antigen specificity is unknown. This sample stems from a study of post-analysis software for immune sequencing data. Germline V gene sequence: CDR1 SGHTA, CDR2 FQGTGA. J gave up 9 bases and V 3 bases, and 10 bases lay outside the gene matches. CDR3 length: 15 residues. Study conclusions and caveats: Samples from a shared batch, those prepared together, strongly co-clustered by F measure. The five TRBV segments detected at higher frequency in patients than in controls included TRBV5-6, TRBV5-1 and TRBV20-1. Comparison with controls showed significantly lower normalized Chao1 diversity in multiple sclerosis patients.

Unique-molecular-identifier-tagged TCR beta cDNA libraries were used. T cells, about 0.9 to 11 million of them, yielded 500,000 to 600,000 cDNA molecules. MiXCR, run by TCRdb on the PCR reads, gives a single entry per CDR3 protein. The sample comprises hundreds of thousands of distinct CDR3 sequences, about 60% of which are singletons, and approximately 11% rests with the top ten. The chain combines TRBV7-3 with TRBJ2-1; 8 bases agree with TRBD2. This TCR was sampled from a girl aged 2-9 years with multiple sclerosis. The sequencing sample was made of blood. The CDR3: CASSLKGLVVGEQFF. For the CDR3, the DNA is TGTGCCAGCAGCTTGAAGGGACTAGTCGTAGGTGAGCAGTTCTTC.